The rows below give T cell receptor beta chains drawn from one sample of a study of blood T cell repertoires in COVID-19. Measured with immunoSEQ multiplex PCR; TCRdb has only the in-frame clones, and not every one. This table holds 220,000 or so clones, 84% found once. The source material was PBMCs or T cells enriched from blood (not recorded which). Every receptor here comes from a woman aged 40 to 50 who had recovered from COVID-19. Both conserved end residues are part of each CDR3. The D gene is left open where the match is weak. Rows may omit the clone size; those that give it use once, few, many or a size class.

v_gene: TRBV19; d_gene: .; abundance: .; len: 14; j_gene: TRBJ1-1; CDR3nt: TGTGCCACCCGGGGGGTTGGGCGGAACACTGAAGCTTTCTTT; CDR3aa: CATRGVGRNTEAFF
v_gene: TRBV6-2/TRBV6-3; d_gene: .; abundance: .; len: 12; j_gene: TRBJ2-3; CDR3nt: TGTGCCAGCAGTCTAGAGACAGATACGCAGTATTTT; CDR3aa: CASSLETDTQYF
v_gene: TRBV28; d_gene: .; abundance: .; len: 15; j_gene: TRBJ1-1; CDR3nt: TGTGCCAGCAGTTTAAGAATCGAGGTGAACACTGAAGCTTTCTTT; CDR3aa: CASSLRIEVNTEAFF
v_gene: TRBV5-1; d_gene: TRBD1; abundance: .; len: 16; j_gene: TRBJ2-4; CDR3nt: TGCGCCAGCAGCTTGATGGTGGACAGGGCTGTAAACATTCAGTACTTC; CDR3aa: CASSLMVDRAVNIQYF
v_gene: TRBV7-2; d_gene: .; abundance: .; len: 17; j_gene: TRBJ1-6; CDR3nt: TGTGCCAGCAGCGTGGGGGGGGGCGCATTACTTAATTCACCCCTCCACTTT; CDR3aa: CASSVGGGALLNSPLHF
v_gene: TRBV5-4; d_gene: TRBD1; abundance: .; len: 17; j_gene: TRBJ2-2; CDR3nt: TGTGCCAGCAGCTTGCCCCGGGACAGCTCGAACACCGGGGAGCTGTTTTTT; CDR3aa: CASSLPRDSSNTGELFF
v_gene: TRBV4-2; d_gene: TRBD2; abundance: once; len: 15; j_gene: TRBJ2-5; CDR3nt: TGTGCCAGCAGCGATCTAGCGGGAGGGAAAGAGACCCAGTACTTC; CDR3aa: CASSDLAGGKETQYF
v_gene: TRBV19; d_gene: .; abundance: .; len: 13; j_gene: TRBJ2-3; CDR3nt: TGTGCCAGTAGTATAGAGAGGGCAGATACGCAGTATTTT; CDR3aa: CASSIERADTQYF
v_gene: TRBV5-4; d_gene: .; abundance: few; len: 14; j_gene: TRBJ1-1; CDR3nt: TGTGCCAGCAGCCAGGGACAACTGGGGACTGAAGCTTTCTTT; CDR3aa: CASSQGQLGTEAFF
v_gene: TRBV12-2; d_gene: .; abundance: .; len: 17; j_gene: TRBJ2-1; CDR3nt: TGTGCAAGTCGCTCCACTAGCGGGAGGGCCGGGGGAGATGAGCAGTTCTTC; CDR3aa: CASRSTSGRAGGDEQFF
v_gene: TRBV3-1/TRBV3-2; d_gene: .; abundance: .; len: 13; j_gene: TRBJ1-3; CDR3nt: TGTGCCAGCAGCGGCGACTATGGAAACACCATATATTTT; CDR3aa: CASSGDYGNTIYF
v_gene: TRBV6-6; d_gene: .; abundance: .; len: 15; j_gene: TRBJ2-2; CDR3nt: TGTGCCAGCAGAAAACGGTCCGGGAACACCGGGGAGCTGTTTTTT; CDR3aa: CASRKRSGNTGELFF
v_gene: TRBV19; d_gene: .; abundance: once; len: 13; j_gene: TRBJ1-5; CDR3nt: TGTGCCAGTAGTATCTCCCGCAATCAGCCCCAGCATTTT; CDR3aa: CASSISRNQPQHF
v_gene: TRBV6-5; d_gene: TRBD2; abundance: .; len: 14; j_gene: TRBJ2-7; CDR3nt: TGTGCCAGCTTTAGGACTAGCGGCGGCTACGAGCAGTACTTC; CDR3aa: CASFRTSGGYEQYF
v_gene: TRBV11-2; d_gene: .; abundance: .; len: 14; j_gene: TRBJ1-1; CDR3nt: TGTGCCAGCAGCTTGTACACCACGAACACTGAAGCTTTCTTT; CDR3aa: CASSLYTTNTEAFF
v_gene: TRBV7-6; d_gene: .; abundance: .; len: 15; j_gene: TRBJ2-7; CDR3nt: TGTGCCAGCAGCTTAGAACCTAGCAGTTACTACGAGCAGTACTTC; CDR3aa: CASSLEPSSYYEQYF
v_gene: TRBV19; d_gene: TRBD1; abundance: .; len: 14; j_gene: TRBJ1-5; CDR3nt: TGTGCCAGTAGCGACAGGGTGAGGAATCAGCCCCAGCATTTT; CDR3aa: CASSDRVRNQPQHF
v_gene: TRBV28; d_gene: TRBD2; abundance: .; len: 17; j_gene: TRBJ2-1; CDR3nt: TGTGCCAGCAGTCCCCGGGGGCGGACTAGCGGGCGGGATGAGCAGTTCTTC; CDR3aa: CASSPRGRTSGRDEQFF
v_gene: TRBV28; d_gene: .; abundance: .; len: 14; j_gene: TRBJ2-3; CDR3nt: TGTGCCAGCAGTTTGGCAGGACTGGGGGATACGCAGTATTTT; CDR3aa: CASSLAGLGDTQYF
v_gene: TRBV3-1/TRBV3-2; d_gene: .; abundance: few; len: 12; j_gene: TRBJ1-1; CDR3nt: TGTGCCACCACCGGACGACAGAGTGAAGCTTTCTTT; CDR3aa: CATTGRQSEAFF
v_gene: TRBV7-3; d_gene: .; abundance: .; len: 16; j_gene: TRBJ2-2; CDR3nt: TGTGCCAGCAGCCCCACCGGGACAAAGAACACCGGGGAGCTGTTTTTT; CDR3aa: CASSPTGTKNTGELFF
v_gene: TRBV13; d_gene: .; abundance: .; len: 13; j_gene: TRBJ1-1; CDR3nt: TGTGCCAGCAGCCCGGGACAGAACACTGAAGCTTTCTTT; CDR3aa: CASSPGQNTEAFF
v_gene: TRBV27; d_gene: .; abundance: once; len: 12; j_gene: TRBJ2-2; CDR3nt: TGTGCCAGCAGTCCCGGGACCGGGGAGCTGTTTTTT; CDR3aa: CASSPGTGELFF
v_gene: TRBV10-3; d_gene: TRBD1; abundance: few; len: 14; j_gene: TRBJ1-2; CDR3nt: TGTGCCATCAGTGAGTCTTTAGGGGACAGTGGCTACACCTTC; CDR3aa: CAISESLGDSGYTF
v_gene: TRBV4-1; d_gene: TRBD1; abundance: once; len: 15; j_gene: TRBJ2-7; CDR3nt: TGCGCCAGCAGCCAAGAACCGGGACAGGGGCGCGAGCAGTACTTC; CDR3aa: CASSQEPGQGREQYF
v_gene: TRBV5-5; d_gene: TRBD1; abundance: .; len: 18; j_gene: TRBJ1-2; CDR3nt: TGTGCCAGCAGCTTTCATGGACAGGGGTCAGCCCGCGTGGGGGGCTACACCTTC; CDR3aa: CASSFHGQGSARVGGYTF
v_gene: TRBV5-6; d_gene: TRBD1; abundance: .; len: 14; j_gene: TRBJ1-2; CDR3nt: TGTGCCAGCAGTCCCGGGACAGGGATTGGCGGCTACACCTTC; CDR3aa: CASSPGTGIGGYTF
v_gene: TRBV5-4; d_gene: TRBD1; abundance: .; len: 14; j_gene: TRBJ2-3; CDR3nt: TGTGCCAGCACCGGGACAGGGGTATTGGATACGCAGTATTTT; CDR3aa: CASTGTGVLDTQYF
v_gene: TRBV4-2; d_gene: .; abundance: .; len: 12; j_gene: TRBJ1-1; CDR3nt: TGTGCCAGCAGCCTAAACAGGGCTGAAGCTTTCTTT; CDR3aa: CASSLNRAEAFF
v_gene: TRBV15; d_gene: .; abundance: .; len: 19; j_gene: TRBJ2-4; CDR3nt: TGTGCCACCAGAACCATGACCTCAGGGTTCGTTCTAGCCAAAAACATTCAGTACTTC; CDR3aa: CATRTMTSGFVLAKNIQYF
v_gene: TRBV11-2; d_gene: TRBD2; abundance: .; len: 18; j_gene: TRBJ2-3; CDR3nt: TGTGCCAGCAGCTTAAATCTACTAGCGGGAGGGCGCGCAGATACGCAGTATTTT; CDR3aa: CASSLNLLAGGRADTQYF
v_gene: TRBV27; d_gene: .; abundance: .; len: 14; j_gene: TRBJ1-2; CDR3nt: TGTGCCAGCACCCTAAAGGGGATACCCTATGGCTACACCTTC; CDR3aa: CASTLKGIPYGYTF
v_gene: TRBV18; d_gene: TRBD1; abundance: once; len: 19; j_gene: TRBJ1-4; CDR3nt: TGTGCCAGCTCACCTGCAGGGACAGGGAGTAATCTCTATGATGAAAAACTGTTTTTT; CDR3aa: CASSPAGTGSNLYDEKLFF
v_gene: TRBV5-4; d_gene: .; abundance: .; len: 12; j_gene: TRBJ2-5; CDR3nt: TGTGCCAGCAGCCAGGGGCAAGAGACCCAGTACTTC; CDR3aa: CASSQGQETQYF
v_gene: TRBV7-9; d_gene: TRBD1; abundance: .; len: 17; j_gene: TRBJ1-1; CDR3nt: TGTGCCAGCAGGGGGAATTTCCGGGACAGGACCAACACTGAAGCTTTCTTT; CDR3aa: CASRGNFRDRTNTEAFF
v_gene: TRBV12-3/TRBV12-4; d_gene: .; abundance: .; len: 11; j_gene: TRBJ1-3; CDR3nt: TGTGCCAGCAGTTTCCCCCAGACCATATATTTT; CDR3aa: CASSFPQTIYF
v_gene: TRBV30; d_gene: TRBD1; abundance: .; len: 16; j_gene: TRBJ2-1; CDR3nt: TGTGCCTGGAAATCGTTACAGGGGGCATCCTACAATGAGCAGTTCTTC; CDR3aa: CAWKSLQGASYNEQFF
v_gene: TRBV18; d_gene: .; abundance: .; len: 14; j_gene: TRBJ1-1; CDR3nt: TGTGCCAGCTGCCCCAGGCCGGGGGACACTGAAGCTTTCTTT; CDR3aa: CASCPRPGDTEAFF
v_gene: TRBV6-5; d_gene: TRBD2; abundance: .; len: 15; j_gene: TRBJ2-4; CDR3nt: TGTGCCAGCAGCCTCCTAGAAGCGGGGAAAAACATTCAGTACTTC; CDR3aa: CASSLLEAGKNIQYF